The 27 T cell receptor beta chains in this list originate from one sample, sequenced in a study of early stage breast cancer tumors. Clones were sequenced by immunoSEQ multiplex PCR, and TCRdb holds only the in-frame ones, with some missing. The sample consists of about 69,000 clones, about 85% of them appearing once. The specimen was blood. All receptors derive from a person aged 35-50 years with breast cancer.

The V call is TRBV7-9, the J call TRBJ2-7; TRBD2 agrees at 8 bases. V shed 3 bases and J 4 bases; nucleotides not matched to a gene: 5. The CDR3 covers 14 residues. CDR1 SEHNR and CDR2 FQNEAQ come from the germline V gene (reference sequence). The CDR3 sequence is CASSLALAGYEQYF. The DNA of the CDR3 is TGTGCCAGCAGCTTGGCCCTAGCGGGTTACGAGCAGTACTTC.

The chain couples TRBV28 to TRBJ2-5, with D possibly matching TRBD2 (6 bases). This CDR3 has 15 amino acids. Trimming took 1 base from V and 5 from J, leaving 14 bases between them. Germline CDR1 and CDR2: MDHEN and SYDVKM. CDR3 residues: CASSLYGVGGETQYF. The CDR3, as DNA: TGTGCCAGCAGTTTATATGGGGTAGGAGGGGAGACCCAGTACTTC.

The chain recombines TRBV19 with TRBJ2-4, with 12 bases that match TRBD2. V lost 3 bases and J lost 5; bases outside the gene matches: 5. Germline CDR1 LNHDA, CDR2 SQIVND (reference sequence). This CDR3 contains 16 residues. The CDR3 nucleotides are TGTGCCAGTAGTATGACTAGCGGGGGAGGGCAAAACATTCAGTACTTC. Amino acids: CASSMTSGGGQNIQYF.

CDR3 sequence reads: CASSSLRGEAFF. CDR3 nucleotide sequence: TGTGCCAGCAGCTCTTTAAGGGGTGAAGCTTTCTTT. This chain connects TRBV5-4 to TRBJ1-1, with a tentative D call TRBD1 (5 bases). The V end lost 3 bases, the J end lost 7 bases, and 10 bases lay between the germline ends. The CDR3 has 12 amino acids. CDR1 is SGHNT and CDR2 is YYREEE in the germline V gene (reference sequence).

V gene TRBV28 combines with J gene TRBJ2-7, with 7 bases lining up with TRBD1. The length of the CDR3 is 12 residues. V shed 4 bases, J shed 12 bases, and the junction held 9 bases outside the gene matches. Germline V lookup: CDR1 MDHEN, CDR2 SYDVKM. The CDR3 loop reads CASSSHRDSRYF. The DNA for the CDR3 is TGTGCCAGCAGTTCCCACCGGGACAGCCGGTACTTC.

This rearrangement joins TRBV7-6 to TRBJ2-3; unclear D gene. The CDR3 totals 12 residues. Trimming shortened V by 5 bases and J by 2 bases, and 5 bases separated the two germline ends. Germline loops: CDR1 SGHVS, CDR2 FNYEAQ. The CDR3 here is CASSLFTDTQYF. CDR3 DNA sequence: TGTGCCAGCAGCCTTTTCACAGATACGCAGTATTTT.

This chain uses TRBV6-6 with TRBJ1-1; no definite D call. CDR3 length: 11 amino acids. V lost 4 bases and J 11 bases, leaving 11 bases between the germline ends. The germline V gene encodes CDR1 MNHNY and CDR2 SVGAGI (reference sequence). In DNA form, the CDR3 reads TGTGCCAGCAGTTTAACCCGGGAGGCTTTCTTT. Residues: CASSLTREAFF.

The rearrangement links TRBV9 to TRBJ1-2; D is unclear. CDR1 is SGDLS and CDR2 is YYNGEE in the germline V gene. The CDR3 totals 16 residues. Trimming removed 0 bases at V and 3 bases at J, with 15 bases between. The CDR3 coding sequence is TGTGCCAGCAGCGTAGACCTTACCGGGAGTTACTATGGCTACACCTTC. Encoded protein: CASSVDLTGSYYGYTF. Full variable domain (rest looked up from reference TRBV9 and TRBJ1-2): DSGVTQTPKHLITATGQRVTLRCSPRSGDLSVYWYQQSLDQGLQFLIQYYNGEERAKGNILERFSAQQFPDLHSELNLSSLELGDSALYFCASSVDLTGSYYGYTFGSGTRLTVV.

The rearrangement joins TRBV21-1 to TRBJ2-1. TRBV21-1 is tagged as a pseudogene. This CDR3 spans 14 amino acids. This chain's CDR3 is CASSKDEDPGGQFF. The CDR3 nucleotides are TGTGCCAGCAGCAAAGATGAGGACCCCGGCGGGCAGTTCTTC.

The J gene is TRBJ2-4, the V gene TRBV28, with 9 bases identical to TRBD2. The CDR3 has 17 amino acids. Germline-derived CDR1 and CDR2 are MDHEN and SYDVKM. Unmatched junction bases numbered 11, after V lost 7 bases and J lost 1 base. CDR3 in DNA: TGTGCCAGCATAGGTAGCGGGAGCGTTGGGGCCAAAAACATTCAGTACTTC. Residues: CASIGSGSVGAKNIQYF.

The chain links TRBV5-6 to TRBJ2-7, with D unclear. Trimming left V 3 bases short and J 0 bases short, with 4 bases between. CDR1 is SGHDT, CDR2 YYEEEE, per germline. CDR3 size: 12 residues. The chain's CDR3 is CASSSRSYEQYF. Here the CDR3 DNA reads TGTGCCAGCAGCTCGCGCTCCTACGAGCAGTACTTC.

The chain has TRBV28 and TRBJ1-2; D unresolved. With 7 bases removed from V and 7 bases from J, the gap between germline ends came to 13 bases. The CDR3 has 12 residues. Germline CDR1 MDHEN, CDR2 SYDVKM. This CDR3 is CASTRALGGYTF. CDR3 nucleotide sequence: TGTGCCAGCACCCGGGCACTGGGTGGCTACACCTTC.

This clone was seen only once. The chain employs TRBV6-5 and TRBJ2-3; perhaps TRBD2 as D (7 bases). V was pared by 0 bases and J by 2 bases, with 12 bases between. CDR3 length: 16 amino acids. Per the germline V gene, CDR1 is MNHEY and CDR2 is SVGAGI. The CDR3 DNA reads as TGTGCCAGCAGTTACTCAGGGGGGGGATTCACAGATACGCAGTATTTT. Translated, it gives CASSYSGGGFTDTQYF.

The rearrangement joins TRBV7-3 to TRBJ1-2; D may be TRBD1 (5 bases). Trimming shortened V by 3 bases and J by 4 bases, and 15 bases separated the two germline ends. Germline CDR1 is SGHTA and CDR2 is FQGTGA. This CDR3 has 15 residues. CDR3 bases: TGTGCCAGCAGCTTTGGGGCGGGTGAAACCTATGGCTACACCTTC. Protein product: CASSFGAGETYGYTF.

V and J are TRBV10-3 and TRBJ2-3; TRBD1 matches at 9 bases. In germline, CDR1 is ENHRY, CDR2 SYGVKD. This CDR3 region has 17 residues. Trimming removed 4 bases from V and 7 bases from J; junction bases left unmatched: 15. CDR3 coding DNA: TGTGCCATCAGTGGGGGGACAGGGCGCTTGAACCCATATACGCAGTATTTT. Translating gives CAISGGTGRLNPYTQYF.

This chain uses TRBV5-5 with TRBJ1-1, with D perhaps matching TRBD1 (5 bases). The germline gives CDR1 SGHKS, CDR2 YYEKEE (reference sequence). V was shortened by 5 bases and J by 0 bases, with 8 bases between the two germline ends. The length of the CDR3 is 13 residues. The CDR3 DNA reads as TGTGCCAGCAGGGGGACTTTGAACACTGAAGCTTTCTTT. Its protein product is CASRGTLNTEAFF.

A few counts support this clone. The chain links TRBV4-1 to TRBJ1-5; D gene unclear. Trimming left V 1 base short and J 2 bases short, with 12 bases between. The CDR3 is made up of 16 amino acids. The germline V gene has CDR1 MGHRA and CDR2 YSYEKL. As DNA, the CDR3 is TGCGCCAGCAGCCAAGTGGCAGGATTGGGCAATCAGCCCCAGCATTTT. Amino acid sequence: CASSQVAGLGNQPQHF.

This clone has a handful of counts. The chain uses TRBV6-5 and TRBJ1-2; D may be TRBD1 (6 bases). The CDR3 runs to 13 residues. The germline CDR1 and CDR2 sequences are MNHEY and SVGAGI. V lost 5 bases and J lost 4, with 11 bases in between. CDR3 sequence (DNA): TGTGCCAGCAGTCGACAGGCGTCCTATGGCTACACCTTC. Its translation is CASSRQASYGYTF.

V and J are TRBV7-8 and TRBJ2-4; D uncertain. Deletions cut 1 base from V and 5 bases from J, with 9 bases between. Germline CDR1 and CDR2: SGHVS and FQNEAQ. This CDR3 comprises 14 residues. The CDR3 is CASSLGAGENIQYF. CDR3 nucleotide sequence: TGTGCCAGCAGCTTAGGGGCAGGAGAAAACATTCAGTACTTC. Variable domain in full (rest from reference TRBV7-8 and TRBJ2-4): GAGVSQSPRYKVAKRGQDVALRCDPISGHVSLFWYQQALGQGPEFLTYFQNEAQLDKSGLPSDRFFAERPEGSVSTLKIQRTQQEDSAVYLCASSLGAGENIQYFGAGTRLSVL.

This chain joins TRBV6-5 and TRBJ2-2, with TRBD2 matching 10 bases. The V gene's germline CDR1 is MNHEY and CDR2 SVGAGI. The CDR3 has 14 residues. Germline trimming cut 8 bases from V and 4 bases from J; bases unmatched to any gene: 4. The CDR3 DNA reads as TGTGCCAGCCTAGCGGGAGTTGTCACCGGGGAGCTGTTTTTT. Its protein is CASLAGVVTGELFF.

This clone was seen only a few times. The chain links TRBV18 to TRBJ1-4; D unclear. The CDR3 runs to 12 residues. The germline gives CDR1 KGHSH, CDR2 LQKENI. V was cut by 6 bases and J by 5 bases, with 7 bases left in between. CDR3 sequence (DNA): TGTGCCAGCTCTGCCCCGAATGAAAAACTGTTTTTT. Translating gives CASSAPNEKLFF. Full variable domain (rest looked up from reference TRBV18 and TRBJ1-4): NAGVMQNPRHLVRRRGQEARLRCSPMKGHSHVYWYRQLPEEGLKFMVYLQKENIIDESGMPKERFSAEFPKEGPSILRIQQVVRGDSAAYFCASSAPNEKLFFGSGTQLSVL.

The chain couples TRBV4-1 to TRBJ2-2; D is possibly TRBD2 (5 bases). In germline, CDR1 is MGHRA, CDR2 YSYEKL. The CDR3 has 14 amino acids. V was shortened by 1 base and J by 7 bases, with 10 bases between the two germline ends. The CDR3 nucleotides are TGCGCCAGCAGCCAAGGCCAGAGGGACGGGGAGCTGTTTTTT. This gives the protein CASSQGQRDGELFF.

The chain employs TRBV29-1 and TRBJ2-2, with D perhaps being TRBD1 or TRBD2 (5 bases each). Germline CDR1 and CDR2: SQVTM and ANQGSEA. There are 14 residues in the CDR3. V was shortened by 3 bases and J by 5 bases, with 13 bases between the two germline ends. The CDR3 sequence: CSVESGGWTGELFF. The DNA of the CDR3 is TGCAGCGTTGAGTCTGGGGGATGGACCGGGGAGCTGTTTTTT.

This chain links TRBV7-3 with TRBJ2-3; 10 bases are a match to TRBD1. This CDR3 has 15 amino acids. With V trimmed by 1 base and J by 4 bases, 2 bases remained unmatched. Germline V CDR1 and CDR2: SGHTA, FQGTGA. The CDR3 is CASSLRDRGADTQYF. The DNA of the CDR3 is TGTGCCAGCAGCTTAAGGGACAGGGGAGCAGATACGCAGTATTTT.

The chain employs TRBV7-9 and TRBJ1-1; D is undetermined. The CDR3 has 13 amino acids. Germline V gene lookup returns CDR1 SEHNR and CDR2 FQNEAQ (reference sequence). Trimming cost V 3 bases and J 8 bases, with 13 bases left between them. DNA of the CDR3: TGTGCCAGCAGCTTTAGGGCCCATCCCGAAGCTTTCTTT. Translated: CASSFRAHPEAFF.

The CDR3 loop reads CASSGLGNTEAFF. CDR3 in DNA: TGTGCCAGCAGCGGGCTAGGGAACACTGAAGCTTTCTTT. V gene TRBV11-2 combines with J gene TRBJ1-1, with D uncertain. The CDR3 consists of 13 residues. V was cut by 5 bases and J by 1 base, with 8 bases left in between. Looked up from germline, CDR1 is SGHAT and CDR2 is FQNNGV.

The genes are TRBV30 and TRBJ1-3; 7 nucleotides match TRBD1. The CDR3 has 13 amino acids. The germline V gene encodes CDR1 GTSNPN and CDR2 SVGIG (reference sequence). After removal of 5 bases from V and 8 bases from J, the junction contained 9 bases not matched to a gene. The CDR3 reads CAWHTGVKDTIYF. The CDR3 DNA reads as TGTGCCTGGCATACAGGGGTTAAGGACACCATATATTTT.